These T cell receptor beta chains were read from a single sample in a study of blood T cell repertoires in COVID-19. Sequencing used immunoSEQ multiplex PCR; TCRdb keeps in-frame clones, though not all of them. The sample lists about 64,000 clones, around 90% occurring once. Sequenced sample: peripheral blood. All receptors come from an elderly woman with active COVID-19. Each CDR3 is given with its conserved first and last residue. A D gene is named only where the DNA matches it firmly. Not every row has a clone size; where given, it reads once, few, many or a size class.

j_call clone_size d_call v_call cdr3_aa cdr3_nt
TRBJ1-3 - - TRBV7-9 CASSWGDGGNTIYF TGTGCCAGCAGCTGGGGGGACGGCGGAAACACCATATATTTT
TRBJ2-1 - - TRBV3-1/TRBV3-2 CASSQRDSRYEEQFF TGTGCCAGCAGCCAACGGGACTCCCGGTATGAGGAGCAGTTCTTC
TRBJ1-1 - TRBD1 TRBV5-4 CASSLGQGFPRTEAFF TGTGCCAGCAGCTTGGGACAGGGGTTCCCCCGCACTGAAGCTTTCTTT
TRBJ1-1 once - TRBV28 CASTYGGGLNTEAFF TGTGCCAGCACCTATGGGGGGGGGTTGAACACTGAAGCTTTCTTT
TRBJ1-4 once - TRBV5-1 CASSLSRTNEKLFF TGCGCCAGCAGCTTGTCCCGAACTAATGAAAAACTGTTTTTT
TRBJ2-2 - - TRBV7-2 CASSLAVSSSGLFF TGTGCCAGCAGCTTAGCGGTGTCTAGTTCGGGGCTGTTTTTT
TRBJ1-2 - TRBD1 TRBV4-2 CASSPEGTGGDGYTF TGTGCCAGCAGCCCAGAGGGGACAGGGGGAGATGGCTACACCTTC
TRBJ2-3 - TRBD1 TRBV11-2 CASSLGYRTGLRDTQYF TGTGCCAGCAGCTTAGGGTATAGGACAGGGTTACGGGATACGCAGTATTTT
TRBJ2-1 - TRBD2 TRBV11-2 CASSSPLAGGGRNEQFF TGTGCCAGCAGCTCACCCCTCGCGGGGGGGGGTAGGAATGAGCAGTTCTTC
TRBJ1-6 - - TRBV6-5 CAGTTGNNSPLHF TGTGCAGGGACAACAGGGAATAATTCACCCCTCCACTTT
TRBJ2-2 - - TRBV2 CASSDVGSTGELFF TGTGCCAGCAGTGATGTCGGGAGCACCGGGGAGCTGTTTTTT
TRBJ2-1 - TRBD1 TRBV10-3 CAISTGGSYNEQFF TGTGCCATCAGTACAGGGGGCTCCTACAATGAGCAGTTCTTC
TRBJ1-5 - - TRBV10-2 CASSVAGGNQPQHF TGCGCCAGCAGTGTGGCAGGGGGCAATCAGCCCCAGCATTTT